Listed here are 21 T cell receptor beta chains from one sample, sequenced in a study of identical twins. TCRdb itself ran the 5' RACE reads through MiXCR, one entry per CDR3 protein. There are 500,000 to 650,000 distinct CDR3 sequences in the sample; 7.1% occur only once, and 1.6% lies in the top ten. This sample was also put to use in a study of yellow fever vaccine responses in identical twins.

The sample comprised PBMCs. These TCRs come from a woman aged 18-30 years in good health.

The J gene is TRBJ2-1, the V gene TRBV6-1; TRBD2 matches 9 bases. The V gene's germline CDR1 is MNHNS and CDR2 SASEGT. The CDR3 runs 15 residues. J lost 2 bases, V lost 6 bases, and 5 bases had no gene match. Written as DNA, the CDR3 is TGTGCCAGCAGGCTAGCGGGGTGGGCCTACAATGAGCAGTTCTTC. This gives the protein CASRLAGWAYNEQFF.

The CDR3 spells CASSEFVGTSNTGELFF. In DNA form, the CDR3 reads TGTGCCAGCAGTGAGTTCGTCGGGACTAGTAACACCGGGGAGCTGTTTTTT. The chain couples TRBV12-3 or TRBV12-4 to TRBJ2-2; TRBD2 matches 8 bases. This CDR3 has 17 residues. V shed 5 bases, J shed 2 bases, and the junction held 10 bases outside the gene matches.

Ten or more counts support this clonotype. The rearrangement links TRBV2 to TRBJ2-5, with TRBD2 identical over 9 bases. Germline-derived CDR1 and CDR2 are SNHLY and FYNNEI. This CDR3 has 15 residues. V shed 6 bases and J 5 bases; nucleotides not matched to a gene: 10. The CDR3 region is CASRAIAGVRETQYF. In nucleotides, the CDR3 is TGTGCCAGCAGGGCCATAGCGGGAGTTAGGGAGACCCAGTACTTC. The full variable domain, its missing parts supplied by reference TRBV2 and TRBJ2-5, is EPEVTQTPSHQVTQMGQEVILRCVPISNHLYFYWYRQILGQKVEFLVSFYNNEISEKSEIFDDQFSVERPDGSNFTLKIRSTKLEDSAMYFCASRAIAGVRETQYFGPGTRLLVL.

At least ten counts were recorded for this clonotype. The chain recombines TRBV12-3 or TRBV12-4 with TRBJ2-1; TRBD2 matches 7 bases. The CDR3 length is 16 residues. J lost 0 bases, V lost 4 bases, and 6 bases had no gene match. The CDR3 is CASSSRVAGSYNEQFF. The CDR3 DNA follows: TGTGCCAGCAGTTCCCGGGTAGCGGGCTCCTACAATGAGCAGTTCTTC.

This clonotype appeared many times. V and J are TRBV12-3 or TRBV12-4 and TRBJ1-1, with D maybe TRBD1 (5 bases). The V gene lost 6 bases and the J gene lost 4 bases, with 18 bases spanning the gap. There are 15 residues in the CDR3. CDR3 DNA: TGTGCCAGCAGCCCCCAGGCAGGGCTGAGCACTGAAGCTTTCTTT. The encoded protein is CASSPQAGLSTEAFF.

This clonotype was counted many times. The gene calls are TRBV7-9 and TRBJ2-2; 7 nucleotides match TRBD1. V was pared by 4 bases and J by 2 bases, with 7 bases of the junction left unmatched. This CDR3 has 16 amino acids. Germline V gives CDR1 SEHNR, CDR2 FQNEAQ (reference sequence). The CDR3 loop is CASSSWTGLNTGELFF. DNA of the CDR3: TGTGCCAGCAGCTCCTGGACAGGCCTTAACACCGGGGAGCTGTTTTTT.

This clonotype was seen at least ten times. This chain uses TRBV18 with TRBJ1-5, with D maybe TRBD1 (5 bases). Trimming removed 3 bases at V and 2 bases at J, with 14 bases between. The germline CDR1 and CDR2 sequences are KGHSH and LQKENI. The CDR3 sequence is 16 residues long. The CDR3 region is CASSPATAGGNQPQHF. CDR3 DNA: TGTGCCAGCTCACCGGCGACAGCGGGAGGCAATCAGCCCCAGCATTTT.

This clonotype was detected ten times or more. The J gene is TRBJ2-7, the V gene TRBV12-3 or TRBV12-4; D ambiguous. The CDR3 runs to 11 residues. V lost 6 bases, J lost 2 bases, and 5 bases lay in between. CDR3 sequence (DNA): TGTGCCAGCAGCCGTACCTACGAGCAGTACTTC. Its translation is CASSRTYEQYF.

The V call is TRBV5-4, the J call TRBJ2-3; no definite D call. Trimming cost V 1 base and J 2 bases, with 14 bases left between them. This CDR3 is built from 16 residues. Germline-derived CDR1 and CDR2 are SGHNT and YYREEE (reference sequence). Here the CDR3 reads CASSLKLGRNTDTQYF. The CDR3 coding sequence is TGTGCCAGCAGCTTGAAGTTAGGACGGAACACAGATACGCAGTATTTT.

The chain employs TRBV7-8 and TRBJ2-1; D is uncertain. The V end was cut by 5 bases, the J end by 5 bases, with 16 bases between. The CDR3 loop spans 15 amino acids. The germline gives CDR1 SGHVS, CDR2 FQNEAQ. The CDR3 sequence is CASSVRGALNNEQFF. CDR3 sequence (DNA): TGTGCCAGCAGCGTCAGAGGAGCACTCAACAATGAGCAGTTCTTC.

This clonotype was picked up many times. The chain links TRBV14 to TRBJ1-3; 7 nucleotides align to TRBD1. V lost 1 base, J lost 0 bases, and 3 bases stayed unmatched. The germline V gene encodes CDR1 SGHDN and CDR2 FVKESK. The CDR3 contains 16 residues. The CDR3 is CASSQGTGPSGNTIYF. The CDR3 coding sequence is TGTGCCAGCAGCCAAGGGACAGGCCCCTCTGGAAACACCATATATTTT. Full variable domain (remainder filled in from reference TRBV14 and TRBJ1-3): EAGVTQFPSHSVIEKGQTVTLRCDPISGHDNLYWYRRVMGKEIKFLLHFVKESKQDESGMPNNRFLAERTGGTYSTLKVQPAELEDSGVYFCASSQGTGPSGNTIYFGEGSWLTVV.

This clonotype was observed at least ten times. This chain joins TRBV29-1 and TRBJ2-1; a possible D gene is TRBD2 (6 bases). This CDR3 has 15 amino acids. Trimming cost V 6 bases and J 4 bases, with 19 bases left between them. Per the germline V gene, CDR1 is SQVTM and CDR2 is ANQGSEA. Written as DNA, the CDR3 is TGCAGCGTCCACCGTCCGGGACTTAAATACAATGAGCAGTTCTTC. Amino acid sequence: CSVHRPGLKYNEQFF.

This clonotype was seen more than once but under ten times. The chain is built from TRBV29-1 and TRBJ1-2; D gene uncertain. V lost 3 bases and J 4 bases, leaving 12 bases between the germline ends. CDR3 length: 13 residues. CDR1 and CDR2 (germline): SQVTM, ANQGSEA. CDR3 bases: TGCAGCGTTGATCTGGGCAGCATCTATGGCTACACCTTC. Amino acids: CSVDLGSIYGYTF.

This clonotype was counted between two and nine times. The chain is built from TRBV29-1 and TRBJ2-1; 8 bases fit TRBD2. The CDR3 length is 19 residues. CDR1 is SQVTM and CDR2 is ANQGSEA in the germline V gene. J gave up 3 bases and V 0 bases, and 16 bases lay outside the gene matches. The CDR3 region is CSVEDYRAGVAGRYNEQFF. The DNA for the CDR3 is TGCAGCGTTGAAGATTATCGAGCGGGAGTGGCTGGGCGCTACAATGAGCAGTTCTTC.

The sample holds many counts of this clonotype. The gene calls are TRBV29-1 and TRBJ1-4, with D tentatively TRBD1 (6 bases). This CDR3 has 15 residues. Germline assignment: CDR1 SQVTM and CDR2 ANQGSEA. The germline V and J ends were trimmed by 6 bases and 5 bases, with 19 bases remaining between them. The CDR3 sequence: CSVASGAVMNEKLFF. CDR3 in DNA: TGCAGCGTAGCTTCGGGGGCGGTAATGAATGAAAAACTGTTTTTT.

The V call is TRBV2, the J call TRBJ1-3; no reliable D call. This CDR3 has 10 residues. CDR1 is SNHLY, CDR2 FYNNEI, per germline. Trimming took off 6 bases at V and 4 bases at J, with 1 base between the two ends. The CDR3 nucleotides read TGTGCCAGCAGGGGAAACACCATATATTTT. Translation gives CASRGNTIYF.

This clonotype was recorded at least ten times. The chain employs TRBV7-2 and TRBJ2-2; TRBD1 aligns across 9 bases. The CDR3 has 15 amino acids. CDR1 and CDR2 (germline): SGHTA, FQGNSA. The V segment lost 5 bases and the J segment 6 bases; nucleotides outside the gene matches: 7. CDR3 loop: CASSPTGGSAGELFF. The DNA of the CDR3 is TGTGCCAGCAGCCCAACAGGGGGCAGTGCCGGGGAGCTGTTTTTT.

The chain recombines TRBV20-1 with TRBJ2-3; D not certain. This CDR3 comprises 16 residues. Germline-derived CDR1 and CDR2 are DFQATT and SNEGSKA (reference sequence). The ends were cut back, 3 bases at V and 0 bases at J, with 16 bases in the middle. The CDR3 protein is CSARGPQQISTDTQYF. In DNA, the CDR3 is TGCAGTGCTAGGGGTCCGCAGCAGATTAGCACAGATACGCAGTATTTT.

This clonotype was observed at least ten times. The chain couples TRBV2 to TRBJ1-2; the D is unclear. CDR3 size: 16 residues. Per germline, CDR1 SNHLY and CDR2 FYNNEI. The V end was cut by 3 bases, the J end by 0 bases, with 14 bases between. CDR3 sequence: CASSDGRRSANYGYTF. The CDR3, as DNA: TGTGCCAGCAGTGATGGCAGGCGCTCAGCTAACTATGGCTACACCTTC.

This clonotype showed up many times. V usage is TRBV5-1 and J usage is TRBJ2-1, with TRBD1 matching 8 bases. V was pared by 4 bases and J by 0 bases, with 6 bases of the junction left unmatched. The germline V gene encodes CDR1 SGHRS and CDR2 YFSETQ. The CDR3 totals 16 residues. CDR3 protein: CASSRTGSVSYNEQFF. CDR3 DNA: TGCGCCAGCAGCAGGACAGGGTCTGTCTCCTACAATGAGCAGTTCTTC.

In this sample, this clonotype turned up a few times. This sequence joins TRBV6-5 and TRBJ1-1; D uncertain. The CDR3 covers 15 residues. From germline, CDR1 is MNHEY and CDR2 SVGAGI. V lost 2 bases and J 5 bases, leaving 15 bases between the germline ends. CDR3 coding DNA: TGTGCCAGCAGTTACGCCCCGAGAATAGGTACTGAAGCTTTCTTT. Translating it yields CASSYAPRIGTEAFF.